The T cell receptor beta chain described here comes from a study of T cells in localized non-small cell lung cancer. V shed 5 bases, J shed 2 bases, and the junction held 5 bases outside the gene matches. Per the germline V gene, CDR1 is SGHAT and CDR2 is FQNNGV. The CDR3 is 15 residues long. Data came from immunoSEQ multiplex PCR; TCRdb stores just in-frame clones and leaves some out. The table has 25,000 to 35,000 clones, roughly 90% seen once. The sample was peripheral blood, taken before any cancer treatment. This clonotype originated in a male donor aged 60 or older with stage I lung adenocarcinoma. The V and J genes are TRBV11-2 and TRBJ2-7; 11 bases map to TRBD1. The CDR3 DNA reads as TGTGCCAGCAGCGTCGGGACAGGGGGGGCCTACGAGCAGTACTTC. This translates into CASSVGTGGAYEQYF. The full variable domain, with the rest looked up from reference TRBV11-2 and TRBJ2-7, is EAGVAQSPRYKIIEKRQSVAFWCNPISGHATLYWYQQILGQGPKLLIQFQNNGVVDDSQLPKDRFSAERLKGVDSTLKIQPAKLEDSAVYLCASSVGTGGAYEQYFGPGTRLTVT.